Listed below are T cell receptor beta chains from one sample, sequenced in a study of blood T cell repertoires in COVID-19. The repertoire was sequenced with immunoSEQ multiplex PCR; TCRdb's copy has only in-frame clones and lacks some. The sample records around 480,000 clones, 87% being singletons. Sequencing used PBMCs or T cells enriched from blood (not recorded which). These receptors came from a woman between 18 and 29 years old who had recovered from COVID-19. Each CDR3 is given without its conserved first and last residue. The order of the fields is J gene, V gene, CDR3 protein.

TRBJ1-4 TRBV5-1 ASSLDRTEEKLF
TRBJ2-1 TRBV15 ATSRDRANEQF
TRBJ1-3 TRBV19 ASSGDRAGNTIY
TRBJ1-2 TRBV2 ASRGTGYGYT
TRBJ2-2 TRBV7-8 ASSPRGVRAGELF
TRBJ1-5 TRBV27 ASSRTGANQPQH
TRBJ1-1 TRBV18 ASSPRQGLESTEAF
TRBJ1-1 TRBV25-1 ASSQGGGWDTEAF
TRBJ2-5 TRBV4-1 ASSHPFSPREETQY
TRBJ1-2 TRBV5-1 ASSPGQPEANYGYT
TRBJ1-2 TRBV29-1 SVSDRGSYGYT
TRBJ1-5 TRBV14 ASNPLKDQPQH
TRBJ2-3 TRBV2 ASRPGGVGTDTQY
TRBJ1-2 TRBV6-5 ASIATGGSYGYT
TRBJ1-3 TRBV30 AWWRGNTIY
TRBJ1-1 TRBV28 ASSYSSRQGRMNTEAF
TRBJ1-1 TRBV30 AWSVLYGTEAF
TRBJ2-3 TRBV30 AFGRSGGRADTQY
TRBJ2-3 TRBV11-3 ASSLRPGDTQY
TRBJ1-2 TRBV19 ASREPGGANYGYT
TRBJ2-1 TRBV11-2 ASSTGVHGEQF
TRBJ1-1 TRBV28 ASSISDRGTEAF
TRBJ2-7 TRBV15 ATSREAGGGYEQY
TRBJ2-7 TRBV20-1 SASQSGYEQY
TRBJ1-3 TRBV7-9 ASSFRQGYGNTIY
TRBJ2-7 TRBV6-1 ASSEQVSSYEQY
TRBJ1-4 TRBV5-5 ASSLEGQGGEKLF
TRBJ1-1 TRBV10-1 ASSAGPGGNTEAF
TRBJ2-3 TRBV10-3 AIRDLSGGSTDTQY
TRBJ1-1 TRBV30 AWSVQGRNTEAF
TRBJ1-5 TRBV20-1 SASFGGANQPQH
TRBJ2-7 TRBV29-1 SAETGGLPYEQY
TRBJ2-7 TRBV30 AWKQVSYEQY
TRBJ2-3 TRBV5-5 ASSLADGGIITDTQY
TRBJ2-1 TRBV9 ASSAVAGGINEQF
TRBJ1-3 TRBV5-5 ASSLPPTGPGNTIY
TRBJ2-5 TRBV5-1 ASFYSSGNQETQY
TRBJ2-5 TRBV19 ASNRDRAETQY
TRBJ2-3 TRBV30 AWTHPLSTDTQY
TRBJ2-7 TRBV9 ASSVDIGAYEQY
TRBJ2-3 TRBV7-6 ASSWESLAVTDTQY
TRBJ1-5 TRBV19 ASSPQGGQPQH
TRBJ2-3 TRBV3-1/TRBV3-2 ASSQGTSGGTDTQY
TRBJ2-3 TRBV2 ASSRGGAGTDTQY
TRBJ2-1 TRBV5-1 ASSPTGLAGGPGNEQF
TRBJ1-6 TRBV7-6 ASSLLQGSNSPLH
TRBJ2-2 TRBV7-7 ASSFGTGEAGTGELF
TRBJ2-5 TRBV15 ATSTRSPGTGLETQY
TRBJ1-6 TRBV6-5 ASSFIRQGGSPLH
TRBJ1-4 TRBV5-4 ASSLGGGEGNEKLF
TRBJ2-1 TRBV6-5 ASLRLAGNDEQF
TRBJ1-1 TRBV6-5 ASRVFWGGGTEAF
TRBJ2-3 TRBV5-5 ASSVRGDLTDTQY
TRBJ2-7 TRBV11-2 ASSSTGLPGGSLEQY
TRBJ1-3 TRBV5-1 ASSLVGGLGNTIY